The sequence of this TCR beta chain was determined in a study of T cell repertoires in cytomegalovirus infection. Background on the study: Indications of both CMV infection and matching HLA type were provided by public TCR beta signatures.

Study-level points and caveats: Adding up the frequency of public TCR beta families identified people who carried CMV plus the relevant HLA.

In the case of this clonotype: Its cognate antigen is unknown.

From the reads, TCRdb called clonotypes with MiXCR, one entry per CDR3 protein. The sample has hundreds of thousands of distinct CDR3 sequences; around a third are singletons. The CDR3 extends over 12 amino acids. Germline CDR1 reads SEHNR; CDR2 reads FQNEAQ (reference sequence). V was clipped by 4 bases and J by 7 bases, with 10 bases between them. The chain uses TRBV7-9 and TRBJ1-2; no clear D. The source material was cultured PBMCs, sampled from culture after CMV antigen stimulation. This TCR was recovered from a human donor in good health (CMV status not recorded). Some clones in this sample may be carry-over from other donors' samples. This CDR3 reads CASSSEIGGYTF. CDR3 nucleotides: TGTGCCAGCAGCTCGGAAATAGGTGGCTACACCTTC.